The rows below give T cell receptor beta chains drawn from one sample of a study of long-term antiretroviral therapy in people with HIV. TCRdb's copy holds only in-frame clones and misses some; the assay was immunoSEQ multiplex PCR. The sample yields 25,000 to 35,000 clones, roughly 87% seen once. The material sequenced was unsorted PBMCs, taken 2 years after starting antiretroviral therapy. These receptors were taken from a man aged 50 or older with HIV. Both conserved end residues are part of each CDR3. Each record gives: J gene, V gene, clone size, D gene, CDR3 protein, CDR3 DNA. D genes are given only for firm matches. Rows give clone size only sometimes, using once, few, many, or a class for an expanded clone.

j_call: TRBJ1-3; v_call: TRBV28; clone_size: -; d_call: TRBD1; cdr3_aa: CASSLSAGQGYRNTIYF; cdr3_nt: TGTGCCAGCAGTTTATCCGCCGGACAGGGGTATAGAAACACCATATATTTT
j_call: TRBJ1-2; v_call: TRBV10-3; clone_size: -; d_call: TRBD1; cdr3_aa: CAISQNRGTNYGYTF; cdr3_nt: TGTGCCATCAGCCAAAACAGGGGAACTAACTATGGCTACACCTTC
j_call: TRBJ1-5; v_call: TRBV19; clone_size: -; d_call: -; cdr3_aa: CASSIKRGGLGNQPQHF; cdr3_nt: TGTGCCAGTAGTATAAAGAGAGGCGGGCTTGGCAATCAGCCCCAGCATTTT
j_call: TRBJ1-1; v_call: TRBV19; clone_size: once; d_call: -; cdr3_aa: CASSMRGNTEAFF; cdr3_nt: TGTGCCAGTAGTATGAGAGGGAACACTGAAGCTTTCTTT
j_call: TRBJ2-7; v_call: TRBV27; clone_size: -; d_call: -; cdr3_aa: CASSRFGDEQYF; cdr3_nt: TGTGCCAGCAGCCGATTTGGCGACGAGCAGTACTTC
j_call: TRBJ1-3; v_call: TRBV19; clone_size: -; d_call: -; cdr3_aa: CASSIAEYSGNTIYF; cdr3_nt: TGTGCCAGTAGTATAGCCGAATACTCTGGAAACACCATATATTTT
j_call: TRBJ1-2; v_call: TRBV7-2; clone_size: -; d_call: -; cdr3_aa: CASSLATPAGYGYTF; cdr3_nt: TGTGCCAGCAGCTTAGCAACTCCCGCGGGTTATGGCTACACCTTC
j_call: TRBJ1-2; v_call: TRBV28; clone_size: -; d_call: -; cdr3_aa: CASTKDGFYGYTF; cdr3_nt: TGTGCCAGCACCAAAGACGGGTTCTATGGCTACACCTTC
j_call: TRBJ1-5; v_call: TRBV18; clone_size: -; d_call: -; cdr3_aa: CASSPEGEDQPQHF; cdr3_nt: TGTGCCAGCTCACCCGAGGGGGAAGATCAGCCCCAGCATTTT
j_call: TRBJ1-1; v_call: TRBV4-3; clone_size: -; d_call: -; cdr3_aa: CASSQSPAGLNTEAFF; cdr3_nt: TGCGCCAGCAGCCAATCCCCGGCAGGATTGAACACTGAAGCTTTCTTT
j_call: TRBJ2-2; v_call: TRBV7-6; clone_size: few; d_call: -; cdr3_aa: CASSSNTGELFF; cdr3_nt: TGTGCCAGCAGCTCGAACACCGGGGAGCTGTTTTTT
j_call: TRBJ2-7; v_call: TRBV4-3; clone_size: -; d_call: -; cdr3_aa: CASSQVDGSYEQYF; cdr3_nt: TGCGCCAGCAGCCAAGTGGACGGTTCCTACGAGCAGTACTTC
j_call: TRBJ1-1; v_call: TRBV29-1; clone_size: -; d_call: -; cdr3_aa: CSVGQSDTEAFF; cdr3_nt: TGCAGCGTTGGACAGTCCGACACTGAAGCTTTCTTT
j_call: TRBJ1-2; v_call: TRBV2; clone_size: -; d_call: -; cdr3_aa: CASSDWDLSGYTF; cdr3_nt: TGTGCCAGCAGTGACTGGGACCTTTCGGGCTACACCTTC
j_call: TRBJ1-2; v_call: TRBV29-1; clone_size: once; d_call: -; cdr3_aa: CSVDLDRGYTF; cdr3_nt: TGCAGCGTTGATTTGGACCGTGGCTACACCTTC
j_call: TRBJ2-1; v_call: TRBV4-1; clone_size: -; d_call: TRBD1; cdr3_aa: CASSQVRQGVGLTGSYNEQFF; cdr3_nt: TGCGCCAGCAGCCAAGTTCGACAGGGGGTAGGCCTCACAGGCTCCTACAATGAGCAGTTCTTC
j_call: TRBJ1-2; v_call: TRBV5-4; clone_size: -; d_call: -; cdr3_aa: CASSFLIGLQPPLNYGYTF; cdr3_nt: TGTGCCAGCAGCTTTCTCATTGGCTTACAACCACCTCTGAACTATGGCTACACCTTC
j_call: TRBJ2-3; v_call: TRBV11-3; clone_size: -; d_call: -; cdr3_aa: CASSRPGTDTQYF; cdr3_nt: TGTGCCAGCTCCCGGCCGGGCACAGATACGCAGTATTTT
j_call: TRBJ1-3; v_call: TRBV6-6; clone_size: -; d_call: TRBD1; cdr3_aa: CASRTGESGNTIYF; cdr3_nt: TGTGCCAGCAGGACAGGGGAATCTGGAAACACCATATATTTT
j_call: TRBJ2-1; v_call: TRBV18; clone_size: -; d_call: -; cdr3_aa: CASSPPFFGEQFF; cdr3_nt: TGTGCCAGCTCACCCCCCTTCTTCGGTGAGCAGTTCTTC
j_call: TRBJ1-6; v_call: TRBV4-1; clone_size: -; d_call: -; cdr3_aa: CASSQEGPPKDSPLHF; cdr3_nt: TGCGCCAGCAGCCAAGAAGGGCCCCCCAAGGATTCACCCCTCCACTTT
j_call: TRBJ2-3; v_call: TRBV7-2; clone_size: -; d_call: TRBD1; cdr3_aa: CASSLQGSEGDTQYF; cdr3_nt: TGTGCCAGCAGCCTACAGGGGTCCGAGGGGGATACGCAGTATTTT